This T cell receptor (beta chain) is drawn from a study of T cells in Graves' hyperthyroidism and ophthalmopathy. Study observations and caveats: Before onset, by a median of approximately 5.9 months, the model predicted ophthalmopathy. Most clonotypes expanded in the thyroid (above 0.001) were also present in blood.

This clonotype was seen at least ten times. What it recognizes is unknown. The CDR3 regions of TCR beta were amplified from RNA transcripts. Primed by the HTBI set, a first-round RT-PCR was run on the TCR CDR3. TCRdb passed the multiplex PCR reads through MiXCR, listing each CDR3 protein once. The sample shows about 400,000 distinct CDR3 sequences, about 14% of them seen only once. V was trimmed by 6 bases and J by 1 base, leaving 6 bases between them. From germline, CDR1 is MDHEN and CDR2 SYDVKM. The CDR3 contains 12 residues. Under 3 months was the duration of disease in ophthalmopathy patients, who also had a Clinical Activity Score of at least 3 and a NOSPECS grade of at least 4.

The sample was blood. The sequence derives from a woman aged 25 to 39 with Graves' ophthalmopathy. The genes are TRBV28 and TRBJ1-1, with no clear D. CDR3 in amino acids: CASRDWNTEAFF. CDR3 nucleotides: TGTGCCAGCAGGGACTGGAACACTGAAGCTTTCTTT.